By sample share, the clone carrying this T cell receptor (beta chain) is medium-sized. This sample is part of a study of OX40 agonist ivuxolimab in advanced cancers. Assay used: immunoSEQ multiplex PCR; TCRdb lists only in-frame clones, some missing. The sample yields 80,000 to 85,000 clones, 86% seen once. Between the trimmed V and J ends, which lost 2 bases and 4 bases, there was a span of 12 bases. The CDR3 runs 16 residues. Germline CDR1 and CDR2: LGHNA and YNFKEQ. Specimen: CD4+ or CD8+ T cells sorted from blood, collected in a trial of the OX40 agonist ivuxolimab. The receptor was isolated from an adult with an advanced solid tumor such as melanoma, head and neck, liver or kidney cancer. The rearrangement links TRBV4-2 to TRBJ2-6; D is perhaps TRBD1 (6 bases). Written as DNA, the CDR3 is TGTGCCAGCAGCCAACTTACAGGGTCCGGGGCCAACGTCCTGACTTTC. Its translation: CASSQLTGSGANVLTF.